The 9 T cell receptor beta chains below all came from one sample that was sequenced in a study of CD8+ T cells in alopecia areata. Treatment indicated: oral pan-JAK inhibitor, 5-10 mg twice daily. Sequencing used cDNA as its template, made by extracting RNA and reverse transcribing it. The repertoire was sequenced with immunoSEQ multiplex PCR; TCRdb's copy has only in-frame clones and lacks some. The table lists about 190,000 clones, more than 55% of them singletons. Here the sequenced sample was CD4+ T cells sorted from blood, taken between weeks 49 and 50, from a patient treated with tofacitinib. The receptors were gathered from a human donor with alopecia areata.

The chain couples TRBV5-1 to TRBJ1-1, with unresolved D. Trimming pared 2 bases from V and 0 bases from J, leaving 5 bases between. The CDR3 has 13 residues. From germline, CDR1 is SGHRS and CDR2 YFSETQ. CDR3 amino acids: CASSFSVNTEAFF. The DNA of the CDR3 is TGCGCCAGCAGCTTCTCGGTGAACACTGAAGCTTTCTTT. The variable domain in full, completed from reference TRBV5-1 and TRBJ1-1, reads KAGVTQTPRYLIKTRGQQVTLSCSPISGHRSVSWYQQTPGQGLQFLFEYFSETQRNKGNFPGRFSGRQFSNSRSEMNVSTLELGDSALYLCASSFSVNTEAFFGQGTRLTVV.

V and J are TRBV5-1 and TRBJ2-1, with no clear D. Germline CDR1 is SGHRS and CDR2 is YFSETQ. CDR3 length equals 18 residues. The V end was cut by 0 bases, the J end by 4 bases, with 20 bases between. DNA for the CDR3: TGCGCCAGCAGCTTGGAGACTTCTAGTTGGCAGGTATACAATGAGCAGTTCTTC. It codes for CASSLETSSWQVYNEQFF.

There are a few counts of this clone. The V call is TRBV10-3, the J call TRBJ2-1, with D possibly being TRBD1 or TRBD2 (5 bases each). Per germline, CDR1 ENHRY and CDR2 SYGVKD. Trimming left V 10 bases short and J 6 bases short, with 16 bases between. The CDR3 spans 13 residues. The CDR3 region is CATVGTWGNEQFF. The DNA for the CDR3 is TGTGCCACGGTTGGGACCTGGGGCAATGAGCAGTTCTTC.

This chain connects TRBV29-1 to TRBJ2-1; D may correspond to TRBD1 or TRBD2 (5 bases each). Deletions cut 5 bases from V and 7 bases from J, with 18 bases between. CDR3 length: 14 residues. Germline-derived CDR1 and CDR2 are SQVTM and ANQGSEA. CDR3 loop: CSVRGLLGLNEQFF. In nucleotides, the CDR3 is TGCAGCGTTCGGGGCCTTCTCGGGTTGAATGAGCAGTTCTTC.

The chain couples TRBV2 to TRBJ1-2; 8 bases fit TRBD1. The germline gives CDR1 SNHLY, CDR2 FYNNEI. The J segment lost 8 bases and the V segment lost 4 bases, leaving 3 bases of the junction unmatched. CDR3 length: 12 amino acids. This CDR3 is CASSGTGSGYTF. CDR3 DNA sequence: TGTGCCAGCAGTGGGACAGGGTCCGGCTACACCTTC.

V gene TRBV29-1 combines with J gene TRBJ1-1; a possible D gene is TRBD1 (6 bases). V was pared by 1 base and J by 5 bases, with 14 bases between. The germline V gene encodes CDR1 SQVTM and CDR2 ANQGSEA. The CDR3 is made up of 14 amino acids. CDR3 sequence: CSVEVGGAWTEAFF. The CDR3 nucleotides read TGCAGCGTTGAAGTTGGGGGCGCGTGGACTGAAGCTTTCTTT.

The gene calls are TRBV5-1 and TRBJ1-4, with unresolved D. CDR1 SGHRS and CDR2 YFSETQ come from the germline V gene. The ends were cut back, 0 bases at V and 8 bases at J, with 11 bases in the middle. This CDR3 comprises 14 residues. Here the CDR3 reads CASSLVPGTEKLFF. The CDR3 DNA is TGCGCCAGCAGCTTGGTGCCGGGAACAGAAAAACTGTTTTTT.

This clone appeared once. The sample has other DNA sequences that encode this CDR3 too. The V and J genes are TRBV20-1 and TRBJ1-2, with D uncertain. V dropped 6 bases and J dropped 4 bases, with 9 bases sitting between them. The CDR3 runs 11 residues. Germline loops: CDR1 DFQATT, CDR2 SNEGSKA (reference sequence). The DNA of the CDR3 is TGCAGTGCCCGAGGAGGCTATGGCTACACCTTC. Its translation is CSARGGYGYTF.

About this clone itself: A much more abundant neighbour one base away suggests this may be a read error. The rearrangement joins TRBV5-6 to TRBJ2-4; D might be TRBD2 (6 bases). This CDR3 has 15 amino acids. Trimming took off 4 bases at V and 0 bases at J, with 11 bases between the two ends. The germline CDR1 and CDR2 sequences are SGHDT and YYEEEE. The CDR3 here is CASSPPGLAKNIQYF. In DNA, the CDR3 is TGTGCCAGCAGCCCCCCGGGACTAGCCAAAAACATTCAGTACTTC.